The sequence of this T cell receptor beta chain was determined in a study of spatial heterogeneity in lung cancer. Study-wide background: Raw reads showed each unique TCR and UMI combination turning up more than ten times on average.

Many counts were recorded for this clonotype. Its antigen is currently unknown. Time point specified: sample taken at primary tumor resection. Study-wide results and limits: Ubiquitous, expanded tumor-derived TCRs were more frequently observed in blood at resection than at follow-up.

Every TCR cDNA molecule bore a unique molecular identifier. MiXCR, applied by TCRdb to the 5' RACE reads, yields one record per CDR3 protein. The sample carries tens of thousands of distinct CDR3 sequences, approximately 8% recorded once. This CDR3 comprises 16 residues. J gave up 5 bases and V 2 bases, and 7 bases lay outside the gene matches. CDR1 SGHTA and CDR2 FQGNSA come from the germline V gene. The sequenced sample was PBMCs, obtained at surgery. The chain links TRBV7-2 to TRBJ2-2, with 8 bases lining up with TRBD1. The sequence derives from a male donor with early-stage non-small cell lung cancer. The CDR3 nucleotides read TGTGCCAGCAGCTTACTTAGCAGGGGGCATACCGGGGAGCTGTTTTTT. It translates to CASSLLSRGHTGELFF.